The source of this T cell receptor (beta chain) is a study of response to subunit inactivated influenza vaccine. Study results and caveats: Few new T cells, the authors suggested, are recruited by each seasonal influenza vaccination.

Comment on this clonotype: As yet, its antigen is unknown. One end of the junction does not line up with germline, which may come from a read error.

TCRdb ran MiXCR on the RT-PCR reads and lists one entry per CDR3 protein. The table shows over 450,000 distinct CDR3 sequences, with over 10% occurring only once. The CDR3 is 14 amino acids. CDR1 DFQATT and CDR2 SNEGSKA come from the germline V gene (reference sequence). The sample in question was PBMCs from blood, obtained roughly 46 days after vaccination. This rearrangement joins TRBV20-1 to TRBJ1-5, with D possibly TRBD1 on 6 matching bases. This clonotype was obtained from a man aged 50-60 years who received an inactivated influenza vaccine. CDR3 loop: CSARGTTSNQPQHF. Here the CDR3 DNA reads TGCAGTGCCAGAGGGACAACTAGCAATCAGCCCCAGCATTTT.